This T cell receptor beta chain appears in the sequencing data of a study of chemoradiotherapy in HPV16-positive cancers. Per the germline V gene, CDR1 is KGHSH and CDR2 is LQKENI. Trimming stripped 4 bases from V and 1 base from J, with 11 bases between. The CDR3 has 14 residues. Libraries were prepared by immunoSEQ multiplex PCR; TCRdb keeps only in-frame clonotypes and omits some of them. The repertoire holds 20,000 to 25,000 clones, 75% to 90% seen once, with less than 5% in the top ten. Regarding the study as a whole: Candidate HPV-specific clones and E7-related TCR motifs grew in tumor during treatment.

About this clone: The target antigen is unknown.

V and J are TRBV18 and TRBJ2-7, with D hard to call. Here the sequenced sample was blood, taken from a patient who underwent chemoradiotherapy. The receptor comes from a human donor with HPV-associated anogenital cancer. The CDR3 bases are TGTGCCAGCTCACTACAGCTCAGGTCCTACGAGCAGTACTTC. It codes for CASSLQLRSYEQYF.